Shown below are 16 T cell receptor beta chains from a single sample sequenced in a study of PD-L1 blockade in urothelial cancer. Produced via immunoSEQ multiplex PCR; TCRdb's table is partial and in-frame only. The table includes about 43,000 clones, 88% detected once. This material consisted of PBMCs, taken around atezolizumab (anti-PD-L1) treatment. Every receptor here comes from a woman aged 55-69 years with urothelial cancer.

This clone is a singleton in its sample. V and J are TRBV27 and TRBJ2-7, with 9 positions matching TRBD1. V shed 6 bases, J shed 2 bases, and the junction held 20 bases outside the gene matches. The CDR3 covers 19 residues. CDR1 MNHEY and CDR2 SMNVEV come from the germline V gene (reference sequence). The CDR3 sequence is CASRGPGGTGREWTYEQYF. The CDR3 DNA reads as TGTGCCAGCAGAGGACCAGGGGGGACAGGGAGGGAGTGGACCTACGAGCAGTACTTC.

V and J are TRBV11-2 and TRBJ2-3; TRBD1 matches at 11 bases. Germline assignment: CDR1 SGHAT and CDR2 FQNNGV. J gave up 4 bases and V 4 bases, and 10 bases lay outside the gene matches. The CDR3 contains 17 residues. The CDR3 protein is CASSSPGQGVFADTQYF. The CDR3 nucleotides read TGTGCCAGCAGCTCCCCGGGACAGGGGGTCTTCGCAGATACGCAGTATTTT.

The chain joins TRBV10-2 to TRBJ2-5; 7 bases line up with TRBD1. The germline V gene encodes CDR1 WSHSY and CDR2 SAAADI. The V gene end was trimmed by 5 bases and the J gene end by 1 base; junction bases not matched to a gene: 1. This CDR3 has 13 amino acids. The CDR3 region has the DNA TGCGCCAGCAGTCGGGACAGCCAAGAGACCCAGTACTTC. Amino acids: CASSRDSQETQYF.

The chain is built from TRBV9 and TRBJ2-3; 8 positions agree with TRBD1. Unmatched junction bases numbered 12, after V lost 3 bases and J lost 0 bases. Germline V lookup: CDR1 SGDLS, CDR2 YYNGEE. The CDR3 totals 18 residues. In DNA, the CDR3 is TGTGCCAGCAGCGAGTCACGAGACAGGGGAAAAAGCACAGATACGCAGTATTTT. This sequence encodes CASSESRDRGKSTDTQYF.

This clone came up once. The chain is built from TRBV6-5 and TRBJ2-7; D is perhaps TRBD1 (6 bases). Germline assignment: CDR1 MNHEY and CDR2 SVGAGI. CDR3 size: 14 residues. Trimming removed 7 bases from V and 6 bases from J, with 19 bases in between. The CDR3 region is CASTPLRGDFEQYF. The CDR3, as DNA: TGTGCCAGCACCCCACTCAGGGGAGACTTCGAGCAGTACTTC.

The chain carries TRBV6-5 and TRBJ2-7, with TRBD1 matching over 7 bases. CDR3 length: 12 residues. V lost 8 bases, J lost 2 bases, and 3 bases stayed unmatched. Germline V gene data show CDR1 as MNHEY and CDR2 as SVGAGI. CDR3 region: CASRDSPYEQYF. CDR3 in DNA: TGTGCCAGCCGGGACAGTCCCTACGAGCAGTACTTC.

This sequence joins TRBV6-5 and TRBJ2-5; TRBD2 is a possible D gene (5 bases). V shed 0 bases and J shed 4 bases, with 12 bases lying between them. The germline V gene has CDR1 MNHEY and CDR2 SVGAGI. The CDR3 loop spans 15 amino acids. CDR3 nucleotide sequence: TGTGCCAGCAGTTACTCGATGCTAGCATTAGAGACCCAGTACTTC. Translation gives CASSYSMLALETQYF.

This chain joins TRBV5-1 and TRBJ1-2; 8 nucleotides match TRBD1. Looked up from germline, CDR1 is SGHRS and CDR2 is YFSETQ. CDR3 length: 14 residues. Trimming cost V 4 bases and J 4 bases; bases outside gene matches: 6. The CDR3 loop reads CASSKDRVGYGYTF. CDR3 nucleotide sequence: TGCGCCAGCAGCAAGGACAGGGTTGGCTATGGCTACACCTTC.

This chain links TRBV5-1 with TRBJ1-1, with TRBD1 as a possible D gene (6 bases). The CDR3 runs to 15 residues. V lost 0 bases to trimming and J lost 0 bases, with 9 bases between them. The germline V gene encodes CDR1 SGHRS and CDR2 YFSETQ. This CDR3 is CASSLDGGMNTEAFF. The CDR3, as DNA: TGCGCCAGCAGCTTGGATGGGGGCATGAACACTGAAGCTTTCTTT.

The genes are TRBV15 and TRBJ1-4; D is uncertain. Trimming left V 4 bases short and J 6 bases short, with 15 bases between. CDR1 and CDR2 from the germline V gene are LNHNV and YYDKDF (reference sequence). The CDR3 runs to 15 residues. Written as DNA, the CDR3 is TGTGCCACCAGCAACCCTCGCGGGAGCTATGAAAAACTGTTTTTT. This sequence encodes CATSNPRGSYEKLFF. The complete variable domain, with remaining parts taken from reference TRBV15 and TRBJ1-4, reads DAMVIQNPRYQVTQFGKPVTLSCSQTLNHNVMYWYQQKSSQAPKLLFHYYDKDFNNEADTPDNFQSRRPNTSFCFLDIRSPGLGDTAMYLCATSNPRGSYEKLFFGSGTQLSVL.

J is TRBJ2-7 and V is TRBV9; 14 bases fit TRBD2. Germline V gene data show CDR1 as SGDLS and CDR2 as YYNGEE. This CDR3 has 16 residues. The trim removed 0 bases at V and 6 bases at J, leaving 5 bases unmatched. CDR3 in amino acids: CASSVGTSGRFGEQYF. CDR3 nucleotides: TGTGCCAGCAGCGTAGGGACTAGCGGGAGGTTCGGCGAGCAGTACTTC.

The genes are TRBV5-4 and TRBJ2-1, with TRBD2 matching 7 bases. Germline V gene lookup returns CDR1 SGHNT and CDR2 YYREEE (reference sequence). V lost 0 bases, J lost 5 bases, and 8 bases stayed unmatched. The length of the CDR3 is 16 residues. The CDR3 loop is CASSLGGLAADNEQFF. CDR3 bases: TGTGCCAGCAGCTTGGGAGGGCTAGCGGCAGACAATGAGCAGTTCTTC.

V is TRBV27 and J is TRBJ1-2, with TRBD1 identical over 10 bases. CDR3 length equals 15 residues. Germline trimming cut 6 bases from V and 8 bases from J; bases unmatched to any gene: 12. The V gene's germline CDR1 is MNHEY and CDR2 SMNVEV (reference sequence). The CDR3: CASSLTRTGGRGYTF. In DNA form, the CDR3 reads TGTGCCAGCAGCCTTACCCGGACAGGGGGAAGAGGCTACACCTTC.

The rearrangement links TRBV7-2 to TRBJ2-1, with TRBD1 as a possible D gene (6 bases). CDR1 is SGHTA, CDR2 FQGNSA, per germline. The CDR3 consists of 14 residues. V shed 5 bases and J shed 7 bases, with 15 bases lying between them. Written as DNA, the CDR3 is TGTGCCAGCAGCCCCACTACAGGGCCAAATGAGCAGTTCTTC. It encodes CASSPTTGPNEQFF.

V gene TRBV9 combines with J gene TRBJ1-1; D ambiguous. V lost 3 bases and J 5 bases, leaving 17 bases between the germline ends. CDR1 is SGDLS and CDR2 is YYNGEE in the germline V gene. This CDR3 comprises 15 residues. The CDR3 DNA follows: TGTGCCAGCAGCGGCAGCCCCAGCGCGGAGACTGAAGCTTTCTTT. Encoded protein: CASSGSPSAETEAFF.

This chain joins TRBV5-6 and TRBJ2-3, with D tentatively TRBD2 (5 bases). The length of the CDR3 is 15 residues. The V and J ends lost 4 bases and 3 bases respectively, with 15 bases between them. CDR1 SGHDT and CDR2 YYEEEE come from the germline V gene. CDR3 DNA sequence: TGTGCCAGCAGCCGGCCTAGCCTAGGGACAGATACGCAGTATTTT. It encodes CASSRPSLGTDTQYF.